The TCR beta chain under discussion was sequenced for a study of cytomegalovirus exposure and HLA in healthy donors. This clone was seen only a few times. Both 60 Vbeta primers and 13 Jbeta primers went into the PCR. Data came from immunoSEQ multiplex PCR; TCRdb stores just in-frame clones and leaves some out. The sample contains 180,000 or so clones, roughly 79% of which appear only once. Sequences were obtained from PBMCs. The clonotype originates from a male donor in good health and CMV-seronegative.

The CDR3 loop is CASSPPGQRPYEQYF. The CDR3 DNA sequence: TGTGCCAGCAGCCCACCGGGACAGCGCCCCTACGAGCAGTACTTC. J is TRBJ2-7 and V is TRBV5-6; 7 nucleotides match TRBD1. Germline V gives CDR1 SGHDT, CDR2 YYEEEE. This CDR3 has 15 amino acids. V was pared by 4 bases and J by 2 bases, with 9 bases of the junction left unmatched.